These 17 T cell receptor beta chains share one sample of origin, sequenced in a study of blood T cell repertoires in COVID-19. TCRdb's table, derived via immunoSEQ multiplex PCR, lists solely in-frame clones and lacks some. The table lists roughly 520,000 clones, roughly 90% of them singletons. Sample: PBMCs or T cells enriched from blood (not recorded which). These TCRs come from a woman in her forties who had recovered from COVID-19.

The V and J genes are TRBV10-3 and TRBJ1-1, with a weak D call TRBD1 (5 bases). Trimming took 2 bases from V and 1 from J, leaving 11 bases between them. Germline V gene data show CDR1 as ENHRY and CDR2 as SYGVKD. This CDR3 comprises 15 residues. In DNA, the CDR3 is TGTGCCATCAGTGAGGTGTGGGGCACGAACACTGAAGCTTTCTTT. It is translated as CAISEVWGTNTEAFF.

This clone occurred once. V gene TRBV11-2 combines with J gene TRBJ1-2; D ambiguous. From germline, CDR1 is SGHAT and CDR2 FQNNGV. The CDR3 spans 13 residues. V lost 2 bases and J 1 base, leaving 5 bases between the germline ends. The CDR3 reads CASSLRDNYGYTF. The CDR3 DNA follows: TGTGCCAGCAGCTTACGAGATAACTATGGCTACACCTTC. Variable domain in full (rest from reference TRBV11-2 and TRBJ1-2): EAGVAQSPRYKIIEKRQSVAFWCNPISGHATLYWYQQILGQGPKLLIQFQNNGVVDDSQLPKDRFSAERLKGVDSTLKIQPAKLEDSAVYLCASSLRDNYGYTFGSGTRLTVV.

The chain has TRBV5-6 and TRBJ2-7, with TRBD1 matching 7 bases. Germline CDR1 and CDR2: SGHDT and YYEEEE. There are 12 residues in the CDR3. V gave up 4 bases and J gave up 6 bases; unmatched junction bases: 4. CDR3 sequence reads: CASSPTGTEQYF. CDR3 nucleotide sequence: TGTGCCAGCAGCCCGACAGGGACCGAGCAGTACTTC.

CDR3 DNA: TGTGCCAGCAGTTTCGGGCTAGCTTCCTACGAGCAGTACTTC. Encoded protein: CASSFGLASYEQYF. This chain uses TRBV27 with TRBJ2-7, with D possibly being TRBD2 (5 bases). V shed 3 bases and J shed 1 base, with 10 bases lying between them. The V gene's germline CDR1 is MNHEY and CDR2 SMNVEV (reference sequence). The CDR3 spans 14 residues.

The gene calls are TRBV6-1 and TRBJ1-2; TRBD1 might be the D (6 bases). CDR3 length: 16 amino acids. In germline, CDR1 is MNHNS, CDR2 SASEGT. Trimming removed 3 bases at V and 2 bases at J, with 16 bases between. Here the CDR3 reads CASSDFFGGANYGYTF. CDR3 coding DNA: TGTGCCAGCAGTGATTTTTTTGGGGGCGCGAACTATGGCTACACCTTC.

This chain joins TRBV7-9 and TRBJ1-4, with no clear D. Germline V CDR1 and CDR2: SEHNR, FQNEAQ (reference sequence). The CDR3 runs to 15 residues. Between the trimmed V and J ends, which lost 5 bases and 7 bases, there was a span of 17 bases. The CDR3 DNA follows: TGTGCCAGCAGCCCAGGTTACCCGAGTGGTGAAAAACTGTTTTTT. This encodes CASSPGYPSGEKLFF.

This chain connects TRBV7-2 to TRBJ2-1, with a possible D match to TRBD2 (6 bases). The CDR3 has 16 amino acids. The germline V gene encodes CDR1 SGHTA and CDR2 FQGNSA. Deletions cut 7 bases from V and 4 bases from J, with 20 bases between. CDR3 sequence reads: CASTPGSGPFYNEQFF. DNA for the CDR3: TGTGCCAGCACCCCCGGGAGTGGGCCTTTTTACAATGAGCAGTTCTTC.

The rearrangement links TRBV18 to TRBJ2-3; 9 nucleotides agree with TRBD2. Germline V gene sequence: CDR1 KGHSH, CDR2 LQKENI. This CDR3 is 18 amino acids long. V lost 0 bases, J lost 0 bases, and 7 bases stayed unmatched. In nucleotides, the CDR3 is TGTGCCAGCTCACCACCGAGCCTAGCGGGGACTAGCACAGATACGCAGTATTTT. This gives the protein CASSPPSLAGTSTDTQYF.

The chain links TRBV10-3 to TRBJ1-1, with 7 bases lining up with TRBD1. Germline loops: CDR1 ENHRY, CDR2 SYGVKD. This CDR3 is 16 amino acids long. The V segment lost 5 bases and the J segment 3 bases; nucleotides outside the gene matches: 12. CDR3 amino acids: CAISRDRRVSDTEAFF. The CDR3 DNA sequence: TGTGCCATCAGTCGGGACAGACGGGTGAGTGACACTGAAGCTTTCTTT.

Only one count was recorded for this clone. The J gene is TRBJ2-4, the V gene TRBV5-4; maybe TRBD1 (5 bases). V was pared by 2 bases and J by 2 bases, with 14 bases between. This CDR3 has 16 residues. The germline gives CDR1 SGHNT, CDR2 YYREEE (reference sequence). This chain's CDR3 is CASSLDSFESKNIQYF. CDR3 in DNA: TGTGCCAGCAGCTTAGACAGTTTCGAATCCAAAAACATTCAGTACTTC.

V and J are TRBV30 and TRBJ1-4; D might be TRBD1 (6 bases). Between the trimmed V and J ends, which lost 2 bases and 3 bases, there was a span of 13 bases. CDR1 is GTSNPN, CDR2 SVGIG, per germline (reference sequence). The CDR3 sequence is 15 residues long. The CDR3 sequence: CAWSLTGLPNEKLFF. The CDR3 bases are TGTGCCTGGAGTCTTACAGGGTTACCTAATGAAAAACTGTTTTTT.

Here the CDR3 reads CASSNLLQGARLNNEQFF. The CDR3 DNA is TGTGCCAGTAGTAACCTACTACAGGGGGCCCGCTTAAACAATGAGCAGTTCTTC. The chain couples TRBV19 to TRBJ2-1; 9 nucleotides agree with TRBD1. Germline trimming cut 4 bases from V and 5 bases from J; bases unmatched to any gene: 15. The CDR3 runs to 18 residues. From germline, CDR1 is LNHDA and CDR2 SQIVND (reference sequence).

The chain couples TRBV7-9 to TRBJ2-4; TRBD2 aligns across 8 bases. Germline assignment: CDR1 SEHNR and CDR2 FQNEAQ (reference sequence). J was trimmed by 8 bases and V by 4 bases; bases with no gene match: 10. The CDR3 sequence is 15 residues long. The CDR3: CASSSRQIGRDIQYF. The CDR3 nucleotides are TGTGCCAGCAGCTCACGACAGATCGGGAGGGACATTCAGTACTTC.

This chain uses TRBV20-1 with TRBJ2-1; D may be TRBD1 (6 bases). V gave up 3 bases and J gave up 6 bases, with 12 bases separating them. The V gene's germline CDR1 is DFQATT and CDR2 SNEGSKA (reference sequence). The length of the CDR3 is 13 residues. CDR3: CSASSLGANEQFF. Written as DNA, the CDR3 is TGCAGTGCTAGTTCTCTGGGGGCCAATGAGCAGTTCTTC.

This chain uses TRBV7-8 with TRBJ2-1; 11 bases align to TRBD2. Germline assignment: CDR1 SGHVS and CDR2 FQNEAQ. This CDR3 comprises 21 residues. Trimming took 3 bases from V and 0 from J; bases not matched to a gene: 16. The CDR3 reads CASSFRLLGLAEQSSYNEQFF. CDR3 DNA sequence: TGTGCCAGCAGCTTTCGATTATTGGGACTAGCGGAACAGAGCTCCTACAATGAGCAGTTCTTC.

The CDR3 nucleotides are TGCGCCAGCAGCGACAGGGTTTGGGACACTGAAGCTTTCTTT. This codes for CASSDRVWDTEAFF. The genes are TRBV4-3 and TRBJ1-1; TRBD1 agrees at 7 bases. This CDR3 has 14 amino acids. The trim removed 5 bases at V and 3 bases at J, leaving 6 bases unmatched. Germline CDR1 LGHNA, CDR2 YSLEER.

This chain's CDR3 is CASSQEVRRDSPLHF. The CDR3 coding sequence is TGTGCCAGCAGCCAAGAAGTGAGGAGGGATTCACCCCTCCACTTT. The chain recombines TRBV14 with TRBJ1-6; D unresolved. V was cut by 0 bases and J by 8 bases, with 11 bases left in between. This CDR3 has 15 residues. The germline CDR1 and CDR2 sequences are SGHDN and FVKESK.